These 32 T cell receptor beta chains came from one sample sequenced in a study of blood T cell repertoires in COVID-19. Assay used: immunoSEQ multiplex PCR; TCRdb lists only in-frame clones, some missing. The data show 300,000 to 450,000 clones, about 90% seen once. Sequenced input: peripheral blood. The receptor source for this set is a woman in her twenties or thirties with COVID-19, enrolled during active disease.

The CDR3 region has the DNA TGTGCCAGCAGTGTCAATGCTGAAGCTTTCTTT. This encodes CASSVNAEAFF. The chain joins TRBV6-2 or TRBV6-3 to TRBJ1-1; D remains unclear. Trimming removed 5 bases from V and 6 bases from J, with 7 bases in between. The CDR3 spans 11 residues. Germline-derived CDR1 and CDR2 are MNHEY and SVGEGT.

This clone was detected only a few times. The chain recombines TRBV13 with TRBJ1-2, with 12 bases aligning to TRBD1. The germline CDR1 and CDR2 sequences are PRHDT and FYEKMQ (reference sequence). The ends lost 1 base at V and 6 bases at J; junction bases unmatched: 9. The CDR3 consists of 17 residues. DNA of the CDR3: TGTGCCAGCAGCTTAGTCCCTCCGGGACAGGGGGCACATGGCTACACCTTC. Protein sequence: CASSLVPPGQGAHGYTF.

The chain recombines TRBV3-1 (or the pseudogene TRBV3-2) with TRBJ2-4; 7 nucleotides line up with TRBD1. CDR3 length equals 14 residues. Germline V gene data show CDR1 as LGHDT and CDR2 as YNNKEL (reference sequence). Trimming took 1 base from V and 9 from J; bases not matched to a gene: 6. The CDR3 nucleotides read TGTGCCAGCAGCCAAGCTTCAGGGGGTTCCATTCAGTACTTC. It encodes CASSQASGGSIQYF.

J is TRBJ2-1 and V is TRBV2, with 7 bases fitting TRBD2. The J segment lost 8 bases and the V segment lost 0 bases, leaving 4 bases of the junction unmatched. Germline V CDR1 and CDR2: SNHLY, FYNNEI. The CDR3 totals 14 residues. The chain's CDR3 is CASSEATGGYEQFF. The CDR3 DNA sequence: TGTGCCAGCAGTGAAGCAACGGGGGGTTATGAGCAGTTCTTC.

The chain carries TRBV5-5 and TRBJ1-4; TRBD1 aligns across 7 bases. The germline gives CDR1 SGHKS, CDR2 YYEKEE (reference sequence). Trimming at V came to 0 bases and at J to 3 bases, leaving 8 bases not matched to a gene. The CDR3 runs to 17 residues. Here the CDR3 reads CASSLGWQGVSNEKLFF. As DNA, the CDR3 is TGTGCCAGCAGCTTGGGTTGGCAGGGGGTTTCTAATGAAAAACTGTTTTTT.

The chain is built from TRBV4-1 and TRBJ2-2, with D maybe TRBD1 (6 bases). With 6 bases removed from V and 0 bases from J, the gap between germline ends came to 14 bases. The CDR3 runs to 16 residues. The germline V gene encodes CDR1 MGHRA and CDR2 YSYEKL. The CDR3, as DNA: TGCGCCAGCAGAAGGGGGTCTGGGGCGAACACCGGGGAGCTGTTTTTT. It is translated as CASRRGSGANTGELFF.

This clone appeared once. This chain connects TRBV5-5 to TRBJ2-7, with TRBD1 identical over 8 bases. CDR3 length: 15 amino acids. V trimming: 4 bases; J trimming: 3 bases; junction bases outside the gene matches: 9. From germline, CDR1 is SGHKS and CDR2 YYEKEE (reference sequence). CDR3: CASSPRGDRLYEQYF. CDR3 nucleotide sequence: TGTGCCAGCAGCCCCAGGGGGGACAGGCTCTACGAGCAGTACTTC.

This clone was seen a single time. The chain combines TRBV13 with TRBJ2-1, with 15 bases aligning to TRBD2. The CDR3 covers 18 residues. Germline V gene lookup returns CDR1 PRHDT and CDR2 FYEKMQ (reference sequence). The V and J ends lost 5 bases and 1 base, in that order; junction bases with no gene match: 6. The CDR3 reads CASSHGTSGRKSYNEQFF. The DNA of the CDR3 is TGTGCCAGCAGCCATGGGACTAGCGGGAGGAAATCCTACAATGAGCAGTTCTTC.

The rearrangement joins TRBV18 to TRBJ2-5; no reliable D call. The V gene's germline CDR1 is KGHSH and CDR2 LQKENI. The CDR3 consists of 14 residues. V was pared by 4 bases and J by 3 bases, with 12 bases between. The CDR3 coding sequence is TGTGCCAGCTCACAGTCGCCACCTAAAGAGACCCAGTACTTC. It is translated as CASSQSPPKETQYF.

The rearrangement uses TRBV18 and TRBJ1-3; tentative D call: TRBD1 (6 bases). The germline V and J ends were trimmed by 1 base and 0 bases, with 22 bases remaining between them. Germline V CDR1 and CDR2: KGHSH, LQKENI. CDR3 size: 20 residues. This CDR3 is CASSPRLGQPSKASGNTIYF. CDR3 nucleotides: TGTGCCAGCTCACCACGGTTGGGACAACCCTCTAAAGCCTCTGGAAACACCATATATTTT.

The chain joins TRBV12-3 or TRBV12-4 to TRBJ2-1, with 8 bases that match TRBD1. This CDR3 is 13 amino acids long. The V gene end was trimmed by 4 bases and the J gene end by 6 bases; junction bases not matched to a gene: 2. The CDR3 region is CASSSGTGNEQFF. The DNA for the CDR3 is TGTGCCAGCAGTTCCGGGACAGGCAATGAGCAGTTCTTC.

This clone was seen once. The CDR3 protein is CASSAAAGPGNTIYF. The CDR3 nucleotides read TGTGCCAGTAGTGCCGCGGCAGGGCCTGGAAACACCATATATTTT. The genes are TRBV19 and TRBJ1-3, with D possibly matching TRBD1 (5 bases). The CDR3 extends over 15 amino acids. In germline, CDR1 is LNHDA, CDR2 SQIVND (reference sequence). V was cut by 5 bases and J by 2 bases, with 13 bases left in between. Full variable domain (remainder filled in from reference TRBV19 and TRBJ1-3): DGGITQSPKYLFRKEGQNVTLSCEQNLNHDAMYWYRQDPGQGLRLIYYSQIVNDFQKGDIAEGYSVSREKKESFPLTVTSAQKNPTAFYLCASSAAAGPGNTIYFGEGSWLTVV.

The chain employs TRBV5-4 and TRBJ1-2, with D maybe TRBD1 (5 bases). V was shortened by 2 bases and J by 6 bases, with 14 bases between the two germline ends. Germline lookup yields CDR1 SGHNT and CDR2 YYREEE (reference sequence). The CDR3 extends over 14 amino acids. The CDR3 reads CASSLQRGNHGYTF. The CDR3 nucleotides read TGTGCCAGCAGCTTACAACGGGGGAACCATGGCTACACCTTC. Filled out from reference TRBV5-4 and TRBJ1-2, the complete variable domain reads ETGVTQSPTHLIKTRGQQVTLRCSSQSGHNTVSWYQQALGQGPQFIFQYYREEENGRGNFPPRFSGLQFPNYSSELNVNALELDDSALYLCASSLQRGNHGYTFGSGTRLTVV.

This chain uses TRBV5-1 with TRBJ2-5, with 9 bases lining up with TRBD1. The CDR3 is 18 amino acids. V was pared by 3 bases and J by 1 base, with 13 bases of the junction left unmatched. Germline V gene lookup returns CDR1 SGHRS and CDR2 YFSETQ. This CDR3 reads CASSSEPPGQGLQETQYF. CDR3 bases: TGCGCCAGCAGCTCTGAACCTCCGGGACAGGGCCTCCAAGAGACCCAGTACTTC. The full variable domain, in which reference TRBV5-1 and TRBJ2-5 provide the parts outside the CDR3, is KAGVTQTPRYLIKTRGQQVTLSCSPISGHRSVSWYQQTPGQGLQFLFEYFSETQRNKGNFPGRFSGRQFSNSRSEMNVSTLELGDSALYLCASSSEPPGQGLQETQYFGPGTRLLVL.

This CDR3 is CASSLDGHYEQYV. The CDR3 nucleotides are TGTGCCAGCAGCTTGGATGGGCACTACGAGCAGTACGTC. The V and J genes are TRBV5-5 and TRBJ2-7; D unresolved. Germline V gives CDR1 SGHKS, CDR2 YYEKEE (reference sequence). The V gene lost 0 bases and the J gene lost 3 bases, with 7 bases spanning the gap. The CDR3 has 13 residues.

The chain joins TRBV28 to TRBJ2-2; perhaps TRBD2 as D (7 bases). Germline CDR1 MDHEN, CDR2 SYDVKM. Deletions cut 7 bases from V and 5 bases from J, with 14 bases between. The CDR3 is made up of 14 amino acids. The CDR3 nucleotides are TGTGCCAGCATGGGAGGGGGTGGTACCGGGGAGCTGTTTTTT. Its translation: CASMGGGGTGELFF.

A single count supports this clone. The chain employs TRBV10-2 and TRBJ2-7; TRBD1 matches 9 bases. This CDR3 contains 18 residues. The J segment lost 2 bases and the V segment lost 1 base, leaving 12 bases of the junction unmatched. The germline gives CDR1 WSHSY, CDR2 SAAADI. The CDR3 DNA sequence: TGCGCCAGCAGTGAGTTGAACAGGGGGCCTGAAGTCCCCTACGAGCAGTACTTC. Translated: CASSELNRGPEVPYEQYF.

The CDR3 coding sequence is TGTGCCAGCAGTAACAGGGGGCAGAGCACCGGGGAGCTGTTTTTT. It codes for CASSNRGQSTGELFF. V usage is TRBV2 and J usage is TRBJ2-2; TRBD1 agrees at 9 bases. Germline assignment: CDR1 SNHLY and CDR2 FYNNEI. J gave up 4 bases and V 5 bases, and 5 bases lay outside the gene matches. The CDR3 covers 15 residues.

The table lists this clone with a count of one. The chain recombines TRBV19 with TRBJ1-3, with 7 bases that match TRBD1. V lost 3 bases to trimming and J lost 4 bases; unmatched junction nucleotides: 12. The length of the CDR3 is 17 residues. CDR1 LNHDA and CDR2 SQIVND come from the germline V gene (reference sequence). DNA for the CDR3: TGTGCCAGTAGTATGTCCCGGACAGGATGGATGGGAAACACCATATATTTT. Amino acid sequence: CASSMSRTGWMGNTIYF.

This chain uses TRBV6-5 with TRBJ2-1, with D perhaps TRBD1 (5 bases). Per germline, CDR1 MNHEY and CDR2 SVGAGI. The CDR3 has 13 residues. The V gene lost 1 base and the J gene lost 5 bases, with 6 bases spanning the gap. The CDR3 DNA sequence: TGTGCCAGCAGTTACTACAGGAACAATGAGCAGTTCTTC. It encodes CASSYYRNNEQFF.

The rearrangement joins TRBV7-8 to TRBJ2-1, with TRBD2 matching over 12 bases. Germline lookup yields CDR1 SGHVS and CDR2 FQNEAQ. V lost 5 bases, J lost 14 bases, and 4 bases stayed unmatched. The CDR3 consists of 12 residues. In DNA, the CDR3 is TGTGCCAGCAGCCCGAGACTAGCGGGAGAGTTCTTC. This encodes CASSPRLAGEFF.

The V call is TRBV9, the J call TRBJ2-2; 10 bases agree with TRBD1. The CDR3 extends over 13 amino acids. The germline V gene has CDR1 SGDLS and CDR2 YYNGEE. Trimming removed 10 bases from V and 3 bases from J; junction bases left unmatched: 3. CDR3 DNA sequence: TGTGCCGCCGGGACAGGGGACACCGGGGAGCTGTTTTTT. This encodes CAAGTGDTGELFF.

This clone was detected once. The J gene is TRBJ1-2, the V gene TRBV6-5; 8 bases map to TRBD1. The V gene's germline CDR1 is MNHEY and CDR2 SVGAGI. The CDR3 is 14 residues long. Trimming at V came to 2 bases and at J to 4 bases, leaving 3 bases not matched to a gene. CDR3 in DNA: TGTGCCAGCAGTTACATAGGACAGGGCTATGGCTACACCTTC. Translation gives CASSYIGQGYGYTF.

This clone is a singleton in its sample. This chain joins TRBV2 and TRBJ2-7; a possible D gene is TRBD1 (5 bases). Germline values: CDR1 SNHLY, CDR2 FYNNEI. The CDR3 sequence is 16 residues long. The V end was cut by 2 bases, the J end by 0 bases, with 14 bases between. The CDR3 DNA is TGTGCCAGCAGTGAATGGGCAGGGTTGGTCTCCTACGAGCAGTACTTC. Residues: CASSEWAGLVSYEQYF.

This clone is a singleton in its sample. V gene TRBV7-9 combines with J gene TRBJ1-2; no firm D call. CDR1 is SEHNR and CDR2 is FQNEAQ in the germline V gene (reference sequence). The CDR3 length is 11 residues. With 4 bases removed from V and 4 bases from J, the gap between germline ends came to 4 bases. CDR3 sequence reads: CASSSSYGYTF. CDR3 nucleotide sequence: TGTGCCAGCAGCTCGAGCTATGGCTACACCTTC.

The rearrangement joins TRBV4-1 to TRBJ1-6; the D gene is possibly TRBD1 (5 bases). The V gene lost 4 bases and the J gene lost 9 bases, with 22 bases spanning the gap. CDR3 size: 17 residues. CDR1 is MGHRA and CDR2 is YSYEKL in the germline V gene. The CDR3 sequence is CASSPEGARIYGSPLHF. CDR3 DNA: TGCGCCAGCAGCCCAGAAGGGGCCAGGATCTATGGTTCACCCCTCCACTTT.

V usage is TRBV7-9 and J usage is TRBJ2-5; D perhaps matches TRBD1 (6 bases). The germline V and J ends were trimmed by 1 base and 1 base, with 10 bases remaining between them. The V gene's germline CDR1 is SEHNR and CDR2 FQNEAQ (reference sequence). CDR3 size: 15 residues. The CDR3 DNA reads as TGTGCCAGCAGCTTAGTTGGGGGCTCCCAAGAGACCCAGTACTTC. This encodes CASSLVGGSQETQYF. The full variable domain, completed using reference TRBV7-9 and TRBJ2-5, is DTGVSQNPRHKITKRGQNVTFRCDPISEHNRLYWYRQTLGQGPEFLTYFQNEAQLEKSRLLSDRFSAERPKGSFSTLEIQRTEQGDSAMYLCASSLVGGSQETQYFGPGTRLLVL.

This chain links TRBV27 with TRBJ1-6, with 11 nucleotides matching TRBD1. From germline, CDR1 is MNHEY and CDR2 SMNVEV (reference sequence). V shed 6 bases, J shed 10 bases, and the junction held 2 bases outside the gene matches. The CDR3 length is 13 residues. The CDR3 DNA sequence: TGTGCCAGCAGGGGACAGGGGGTCTCACCCCTCCACTTT. Translating it yields CASRGQGVSPLHF.

This chain connects TRBV6-2 or TRBV6-3 to TRBJ2-7; TRBD1 matches at 9 bases. The CDR3 length is 16 residues. The V gene end was trimmed by 5 bases and the J gene end by 0 bases; junction bases not matched to a gene: 8. From germline, CDR1 is MNHEY and CDR2 SVGEGT. This CDR3 is CASSDYPGQGSYEQYV. The CDR3 DNA is TGTGCCAGCAGTGACTACCCGGGACAGGGCTCCTACGAGCAGTACGTC.

The rearrangement uses TRBV5-1 and TRBJ2-2; 9 bases fit TRBD1. Germline CDR1 and CDR2: SGHRS and YFSETQ. The ends lost 3 bases at V and 5 bases at J; junction bases unmatched: 8. The CDR3 extends over 16 amino acids. In nucleotides, the CDR3 is TGCGCCAGCAGCTCTGAGCAGGACAGGGGTACCGGGGAGCTGTTTTTT. It specifies CASSSEQDRGTGELFF.

The rearrangement links TRBV3-1 (or the pseudogene TRBV3-2) to TRBJ2-1; D uncertain. The CDR3 spans 12 residues. Germline V gene lookup returns CDR1 LGHDT and CDR2 YNNKEL (reference sequence). Deletions cut 4 bases from V and 4 bases from J, with 5 bases between. CDR3 nucleotides: TGTGCCAGCAGCCCTAGTTACAATGAGCAGTTCTTC. Residues: CASSPSYNEQFF.

CDR3 sequence reads: CASSHSPGQSYNSPLHF. CDR3 in DNA: TGCGCCAGCAGCCATTCACCGGGACAGTCCTATAATTCACCCCTCCACTTT. The chain recombines TRBV5-1 with TRBJ1-6, with 7 bases that match TRBD1. After removal of 4 bases from V and 1 base from J, the junction contained 8 bases not matched to a gene. The CDR3 is 17 amino acids. Germline values: CDR1 SGHRS, CDR2 YFSETQ. The complete variable domain, with remaining parts taken from reference TRBV5-1 and TRBJ1-6, reads KAGVTQTPRYLIKTRGQQVTLSCSPISGHRSVSWYQQTPGQGLQFLFEYFSETQRNKGNFPGRFSGRQFSNSRSEMNVSTLELGDSALYLCASSHSPGQSYNSPLHFGNGTRLTVT.